Presented here are 5 T cell receptor beta chains from one specimen sequenced in a study of patients and donors after allogeneic stem cell transplantation. Each CDR3 protein gets one entry after TCRdb re-called the RT-PCR reads with MiXCR. Of 900,000 to 1,000,000 distinct CDR3 sequences in the sample, roughly 18% are singletons; the top ten hold around 6%. Sequenced input: blood, either unsorted or a sorted T cell fraction (not recorded which). The receptors were gathered from a human donor who was either an allogeneic HSCT recipient or a stem cell or donor lymphocyte infusion donor (not recorded which). It is not recorded whose cells these are; they may come from a transplant donor.

This clonotype came up many times. This chain connects TRBV12-3 or TRBV12-4 to TRBJ2-2, with 8 bases identical to TRBD2. The J segment lost 6 bases and the V segment lost 2 bases, leaving 5 bases of the junction unmatched. The CDR3 loop spans 15 amino acids. CDR3 DNA sequence: TGTGCCAGCAGTTTACCAGCGGGAGTGGCCGGGGAGCTGTTTTTT. Translated, it gives CASSLPAGVAGELFF.

CDR3 sequence (DNA): TGTGCCAGCATCCGGACTAGCGGGAGCTTTGAAGAGACCCAGTACTTC. This encodes CASIRTSGSFEETQYF. The chain links TRBV11-2 to TRBJ2-5, with 13 positions matching TRBD2. The CDR3 length is 16 residues. Germline CDR1 reads SGHAT; CDR2 reads FQNNGV. The V gene end was trimmed by 7 bases and the J gene end by 3 bases; junction bases not matched to a gene: 8.

This clonotype has just one count. The rearrangement joins TRBV12-3 or TRBV12-4 to TRBJ2-2; a weak D match, TRBD2 (7 bases). Trimming took 6 bases from V and 7 from J, leaving 12 bases between them. CDR3 length: 13 residues. In DNA form, the CDR3 reads TGTGCCAGCAGCACGGGGGGCCACGGGGAGCTGTTTTTT. Its translation: CASSTGGHGELFF.

There are a few counts of this clonotype. J is TRBJ1-1 and V is TRBV15, with D maybe TRBD1 (6 bases). Germline V lookup: CDR1 LNHNV, CDR2 YYDKDF (reference sequence). V gave up 5 bases and J gave up 1 base, with 20 bases separating them. This CDR3 is built from 17 residues. CDR3 DNA: TGTGCCACCAGCTTATTATCGGACAGCCTCTGGAACACTGAAGCTTTCTTT. Translated: CATSLLSDSLWNTEAFF.

The chain uses TRBV5-1 and TRBJ2-5; TRBD2 matches at 8 bases. Per germline, CDR1 SGHRS and CDR2 YFSETQ. The CDR3 runs 16 residues. Trimming at V came to 2 bases and at J to 4 bases, leaving 10 bases not matched to a gene. The CDR3 loop reads CASSLIPAGAGETQYF. Here the CDR3 DNA reads TGCGCCAGCAGCTTAATTCCAGCGGGAGCAGGAGAGACCCAGTACTTC.